Listed here is a single TCR beta chain. Antigen specificity is unknown. This sample stems from a study of OX40 agonist ivuxolimab in advanced cancers. About the study: Head and neck, renal cell, melanoma or hepatocellular carcinoma were the cancers that dose-escalation patients had.

Germline V CDR1 and CDR2: MNHEY, SVGAGI. V lost 0 bases, J lost 6 bases, and 12 bases lay in between. This CDR3 has 15 residues. Overall study results and limits: At 0.1 to 3.0 mg/kg and by week 6, clonal expansion occurred in CD4+ and CD8+ blood T cells.

Libraries were prepared by immunoSEQ multiplex PCR; TCRdb keeps only in-frame clonotypes and omits some of them. The sample consists of 60,000 to 90,000 clones, approximately 82% of them appearing once. Here the sequenced sample was CD4+ or CD8+ T cells sorted from blood, taken in a trial of the OX40 agonist ivuxolimab. The clonotype originates from an adult with an advanced solid tumor such as melanoma, head and neck, liver or kidney cancer. The chain couples TRBV6-5 to TRBJ2-1; unclear D gene. CDR3 amino acids: CASSYSNYGGNEQFF. The CDR3 nucleotides read TGTGCCAGCAGTTACTCGAACTATGGCGGCAATGAGCAGTTCTTC.